Shown below are 9 T cell receptor beta chains from a single sample sequenced in a study of control samples from healthy donors and cancer patients. This table comes from immunoSEQ multiplex PCR, and its TCRdb copy is limited to in-frame clones, with some not included. The table includes some 210,000 clones, about 90% detected once. Sequencing was done on a sample of blood. The receptors come from a young man in good health.

V is TRBV5-4 and J is TRBJ1-1, with D possibly matching TRBD1 (5 bases). Trimming left V 0 bases short and J 2 bases short, with 20 bases between. The CDR3 spans 18 residues. The germline V gene encodes CDR1 SGHNT and CDR2 YYREEE (reference sequence). The DNA of the CDR3 is TGTGCCAGCAGCTTGGAGCCCTCGGGGCAACCCAGCAACACTGAAGCTTTCTTT. Translated, it gives CASSLEPSGQPSNTEAFF.

This clone was counted between two and nine times. The chain combines TRBV12-3 or TRBV12-4 with TRBJ1-6; D possibly corresponds to TRBD1 (5 bases). The germline V and J ends were trimmed by 3 bases and 13 bases, with 10 bases remaining between them. The CDR3 is made up of 12 amino acids. In nucleotides, the CDR3 is TGTGCCAGCAGTTTCCCCGGGGGTCCCCTCCACTTT. Encoded protein: CASSFPGGPLHF.

V usage is TRBV12-3 or TRBV12-4 and J usage is TRBJ1-3; D is unclear. The CDR3 is made up of 12 amino acids. The V gene lost 6 bases and the J gene lost 1 base, with 4 bases spanning the gap. CDR3 nucleotides: TGTGCCAGCAGCATTTCTGGAAACACCATATATTTT. This sequence encodes CASSISGNTIYF.

V usage is TRBV10-1 and J usage is TRBJ2-7; unclear D gene. Trimming took off 2 bases at V and 3 bases at J, with 11 bases between the two ends. The V gene's germline CDR1 is WNHNN and CDR2 SYGVQD (reference sequence). The CDR3 covers 14 residues. The CDR3 sequence: CASSETPNGYEQYF. CDR3 bases: TGCGCCAGCAGTGAGACCCCCAATGGCTACGAGCAGTACTTC.

This clone has only one observation. This rearrangement joins TRBV10-1 to TRBJ2-3, with 10 bases aligning to TRBD1. Germline trimming cut 4 bases from V and 0 bases from J; bases unmatched to any gene: 16. Germline V gene sequence: CDR1 WNHNN, CDR2 SYGVQD (reference sequence). This CDR3 has 20 amino acids. The CDR3 DNA sequence: TGCGCCAGCAGTGCGATATTATCCCCGGGACAGGGGCCAAGCACAGATACGCAGTATTTT. It codes for CASSAILSPGQGPSTDTQYF.

The chain has TRBV7-9 and TRBJ2-7; 8 bases align to TRBD1. Germline values: CDR1 SEHNR, CDR2 FQNEAQ (reference sequence). The junction had 14 bases not matched to a gene; V was cut back by 4 bases and J by 6 bases. This CDR3 contains 16 residues. CDR3 loop: CASSSAGTGPPSEQYF. CDR3 nucleotides: TGTGCCAGCAGCTCAGCCGGGACAGGTCCCCCAAGCGAGCAGTACTTC.

The J gene is TRBJ1-1, the V gene TRBV12-3 or TRBV12-4; 7 positions match TRBD1. Trimming cost V 3 bases and J 4 bases; bases outside gene matches: 2. CDR3 length equals 13 residues. CDR3 in amino acids: CASSLPGGTEAFF. The CDR3 nucleotides are TGTGCCAGCAGTTTGCCAGGGGGCACTGAAGCTTTCTTT.

The V call is TRBV5-1, the J call TRBJ1-1; 11 bases line up with TRBD1. The CDR3 sequence is 14 residues long. The germline V gene encodes CDR1 SGHRS and CDR2 YFSETQ. The V gene end was trimmed by 4 bases and the J gene end by 5 bases; junction bases not matched to a gene: 4. For the CDR3, the DNA is TGCGCCAGCAGCGTAGGGACAGGGGGTACTGAAGCTTTCTTT. This codes for CASSVGTGGTEAFF.

The rearrangement uses TRBV2 and TRBJ1-6; 9 nucleotides align to TRBD1. The CDR3 covers 16 residues. Looked up from germline, CDR1 is SNHLY and CDR2 is FYNNEI. J lost 0 bases, V lost 6 bases, and 3 bases had no gene match. For the CDR3, the DNA is TGTGCCAGCAGGACGGGACAGGGCTCCTATAATTCACCCCTCCACTTT. Its translation: CASRTGQGSYNSPLHF.